The table lists the clone carrying this T cell receptor (beta chain) with many counts. These data are taken from a study of early T cells in non-severe SARS-CoV-2 infection. Using its own MiXCR run on the 5' RACE reads, TCRdb lists one record per CDR3 protein. The table records 81,000 or so distinct CDR3 sequences, roughly 12% of them present only once. CDR3 length equals 11 residues. CDR1 and CDR2 (germline): SGHRS, YFSETQ. V was trimmed by 2 bases and J by 9 bases, leaving 5 bases between them. The chain is built from TRBV5-1 and TRBJ2-2; D ambiguous. The receptor was derived from an adult who was a healthcare worker with PCR-confirmed SARS-CoV-2 infection or an uninfected control (not recorded which). Material: whole blood. Here the CDR3 reads CASSFPRELFF. The CDR3, as DNA: TGCGCCAGCAGCTTTCCTCGGGAGCTGTTTTTT.